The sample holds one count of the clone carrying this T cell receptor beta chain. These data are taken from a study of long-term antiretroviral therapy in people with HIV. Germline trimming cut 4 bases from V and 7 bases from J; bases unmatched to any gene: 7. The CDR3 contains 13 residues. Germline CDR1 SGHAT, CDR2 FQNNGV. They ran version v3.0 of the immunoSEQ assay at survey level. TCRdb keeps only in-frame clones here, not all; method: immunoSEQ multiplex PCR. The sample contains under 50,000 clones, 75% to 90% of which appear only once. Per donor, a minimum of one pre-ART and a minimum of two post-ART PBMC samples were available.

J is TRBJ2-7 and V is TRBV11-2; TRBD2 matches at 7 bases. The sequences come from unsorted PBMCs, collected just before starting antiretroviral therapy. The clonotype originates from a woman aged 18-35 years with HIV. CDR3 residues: CASSSRLAGEQYF. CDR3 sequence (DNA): TGTGCCAGCAGCTCCCGACTAGCTGGGGAGCAGTACTTC. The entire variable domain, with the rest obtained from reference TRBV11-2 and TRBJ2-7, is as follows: EAGVAQSPRYKIIEKRQSVAFWCNPISGHATLYWYQQILGQGPKLLIQFQNNGVVDDSQLPKDRFSAERLKGVDSTLKIQPAKLEDSAVYLCASSSRLAGEQYFGPGTRLTVT.